This T cell receptor beta chain derives from a study of blood T cell repertoires in COVID-19. Study summary: Both acute and convalescent COVID-19 samples were obtained from the United States, Italy and Spain. Nucleic acid was either cDNA or gDNA, and it came from T cells, B-cell-depleted T cells, or PBMCs.

This CDR3 spans 15 amino acids. The V and J ends lost 6 bases and 8 bases respectively, with 19 bases between them. Germline CDR1 and CDR2: LGHNA and YNFKEQ. The table came from immunoSEQ multiplex PCR; TCRdb's copy has only in-frame clones and leaves some out. The sample includes roughly 130,000 clones, around 87% of them seen just once. The sequenced sample was peripheral blood. The sequence came from a woman in her sixties with acute or convalescent COVID-19. The V gene is TRBV4-2, the J gene TRBJ1-4; TRBD1 might be the D (5 bases). Here the CDR3 reads CASRRERGGGEKLFF. As DNA, the CDR3 is TGTGCCAGCAGACGAGAGAGGGGAGGTGGGGAAAAACTGTTTTTT.